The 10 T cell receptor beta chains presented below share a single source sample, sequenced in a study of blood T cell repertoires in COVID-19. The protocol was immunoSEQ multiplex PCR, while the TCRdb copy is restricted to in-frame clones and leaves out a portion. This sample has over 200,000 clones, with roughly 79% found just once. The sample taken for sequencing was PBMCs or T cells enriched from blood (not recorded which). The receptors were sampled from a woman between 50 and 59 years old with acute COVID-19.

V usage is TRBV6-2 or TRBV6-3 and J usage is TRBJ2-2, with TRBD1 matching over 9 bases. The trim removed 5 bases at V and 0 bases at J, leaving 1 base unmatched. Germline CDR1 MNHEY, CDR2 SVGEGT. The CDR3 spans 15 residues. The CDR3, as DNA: TGTGCCAGCAGTAGACAGGGGGCGAACACCGGGGAGCTGTTTTTT. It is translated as CASSRQGANTGELFF.

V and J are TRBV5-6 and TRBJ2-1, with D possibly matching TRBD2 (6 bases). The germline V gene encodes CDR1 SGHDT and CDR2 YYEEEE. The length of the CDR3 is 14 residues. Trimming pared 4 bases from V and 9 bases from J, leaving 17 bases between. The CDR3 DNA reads TGTGCCAGCAGCCCCGGGACTCTTACTACTGAGCAGTTCTTC. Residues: CASSPGTLTTEQFF.

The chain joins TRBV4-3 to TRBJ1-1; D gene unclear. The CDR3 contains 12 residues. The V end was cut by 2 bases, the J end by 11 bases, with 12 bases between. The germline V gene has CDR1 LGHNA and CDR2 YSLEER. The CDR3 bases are TGCGCCAGCAGCCAAAGCCAATCGAGGGCTTTCTTT. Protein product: CASSQSQSRAFF.

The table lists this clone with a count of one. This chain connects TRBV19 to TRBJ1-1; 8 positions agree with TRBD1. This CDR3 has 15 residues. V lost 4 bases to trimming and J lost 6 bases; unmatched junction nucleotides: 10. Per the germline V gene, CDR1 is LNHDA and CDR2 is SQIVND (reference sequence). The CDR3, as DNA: TGTGCCAGTAGTAGTTCCTCAGGGGGCTCCGCTGAAGCTTTCTTT. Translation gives CASSSSSGGSAEAFF.

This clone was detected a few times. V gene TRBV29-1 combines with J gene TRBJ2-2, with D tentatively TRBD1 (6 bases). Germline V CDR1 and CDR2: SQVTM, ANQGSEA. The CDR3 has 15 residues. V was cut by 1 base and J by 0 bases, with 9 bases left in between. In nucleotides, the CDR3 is TGCAGCGTTGAAGTTTCAGGGGCGAACACCGGGGAGCTGTTTTTT. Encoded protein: CSVEVSGANTGELFF.

The CDR3 is CASSPRQETQYF. For the CDR3, the DNA is TGTGCCAGCAGCCCTAGGCAGGAGACCCAGTACTTC. The chain is built from TRBV11-3 and TRBJ2-5, with D unresolved. The length of the CDR3 is 12 residues. Trimming removed 5 bases at V and 5 bases at J, with 9 bases between. CDR1 is SGHNT and CDR2 is YENEEA in the germline V gene.

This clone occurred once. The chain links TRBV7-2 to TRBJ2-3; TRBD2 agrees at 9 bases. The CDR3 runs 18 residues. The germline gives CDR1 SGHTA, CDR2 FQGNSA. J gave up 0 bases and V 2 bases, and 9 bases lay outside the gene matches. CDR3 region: CASSLRRGGGASTDTQYF. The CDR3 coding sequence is TGTGCCAGCAGCTTACGTCGGGGCGGGGGGGCTAGCACAGATACGCAGTATTTT.

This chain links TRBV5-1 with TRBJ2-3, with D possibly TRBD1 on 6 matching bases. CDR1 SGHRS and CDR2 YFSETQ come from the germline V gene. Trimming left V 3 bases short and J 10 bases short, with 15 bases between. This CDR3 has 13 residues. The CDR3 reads CASSSSGEIAQYF. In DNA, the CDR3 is TGCGCCAGCAGCTCCTCAGGGGAGATAGCGCAGTATTTT.

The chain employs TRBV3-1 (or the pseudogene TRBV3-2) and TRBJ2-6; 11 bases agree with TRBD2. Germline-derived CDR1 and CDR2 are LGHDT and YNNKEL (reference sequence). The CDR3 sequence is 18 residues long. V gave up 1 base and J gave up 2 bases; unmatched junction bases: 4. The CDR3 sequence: CASSQVTSGSPGANVLTF. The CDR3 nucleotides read TGTGCCAGCAGCCAAGTAACTAGCGGGAGTCCTGGGGCCAACGTCCTGACTTTC.

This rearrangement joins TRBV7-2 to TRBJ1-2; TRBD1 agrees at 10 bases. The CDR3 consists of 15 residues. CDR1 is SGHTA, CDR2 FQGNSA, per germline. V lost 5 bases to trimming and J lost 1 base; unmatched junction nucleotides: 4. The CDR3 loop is CASSPGTGVNYGYTF. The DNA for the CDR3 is TGTGCCAGCAGCCCGGGGACAGGGGTTAACTATGGCTACACCTTC.